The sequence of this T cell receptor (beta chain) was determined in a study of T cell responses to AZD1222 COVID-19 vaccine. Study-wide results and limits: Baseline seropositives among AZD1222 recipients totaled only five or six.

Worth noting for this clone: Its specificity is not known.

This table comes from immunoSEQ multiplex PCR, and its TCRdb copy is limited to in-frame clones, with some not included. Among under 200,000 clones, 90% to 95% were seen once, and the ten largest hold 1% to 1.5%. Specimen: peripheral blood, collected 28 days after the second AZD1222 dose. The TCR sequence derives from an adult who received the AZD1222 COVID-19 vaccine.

CDR3 amino acids: CASSVGSSSRGEQFF. The CDR3 region has the DNA TGTGCCAGCAGCGTAGGATCTAGCAGCCGGGGTGAGCAGTTCTTC. The chain links TRBV9 to TRBJ2-1; possible D gene TRBD2, 5 bases. Deletions cut 0 bases from V and 9 bases from J, with 16 bases between. This CDR3 region has 15 residues. Germline V lookup: CDR1 SGDLS, CDR2 YYNGEE. Full variable domain (missing parts from reference TRBV9 and TRBJ2-1): DSGVTQTPKHLITATGQRVTLRCSPRSGDLSVYWYQQSLDQGLQFLIQYYNGEERAKGNILERFSAQQFPDLHSELNLSSLELGDSALYFCASSVGSSSRGEQFFGPGTRLTVL.